This T cell receptor (beta chain) was profiled in a study of CD8+ T cells in alopecia areata. Extraction of RNA preceded its reverse transcription into cDNA, which served as the sequencing template. The repertoire was sequenced with immunoSEQ multiplex PCR; TCRdb's copy has only in-frame clones and lacks some. In the table there are around 300,000 clones, over 45% of which are singletons. Treatment described: oral pan-JAK inhibitor, 5-10 mg twice daily. Germline V gene lookup returns CDR1 SNHLY and CDR2 FYNNEI. V lost 7 bases, J lost 2 bases, and 4 bases stayed unmatched. CDR3 size: 13 residues. The receptor was isolated from a human donor with alopecia areata. V gene TRBV2 combines with J gene TRBJ2-5; 7 nucleotides match TRBD1. Material: CD4+ T cells sorted from blood, obtained at week 52, from a patient treated with tofacitinib. The CDR3 reads CASNLGQQETQYF. In DNA form, the CDR3 reads TGTGCCAGCAATCTGGGACAGCAAGAGACCCAGTACTTC.